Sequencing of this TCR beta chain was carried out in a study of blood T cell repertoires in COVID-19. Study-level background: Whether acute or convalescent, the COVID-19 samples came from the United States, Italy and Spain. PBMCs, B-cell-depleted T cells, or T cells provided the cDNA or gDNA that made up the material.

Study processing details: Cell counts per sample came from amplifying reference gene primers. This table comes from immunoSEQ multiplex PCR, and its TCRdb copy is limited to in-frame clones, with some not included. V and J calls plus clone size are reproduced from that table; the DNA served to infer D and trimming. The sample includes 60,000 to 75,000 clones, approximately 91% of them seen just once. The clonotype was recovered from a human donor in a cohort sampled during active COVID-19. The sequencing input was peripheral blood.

The CDR3 DNA is TGTGCCAGCAGTCATAGCGACGCCACCGGGGAGCTGTTTTTT. Residues: CASSHSDATGELFF. The J gene is TRBJ2-2, the V gene TRBV27; maybe TRBD2 (5 bases). V lost 5 bases to trimming and J lost 4 bases, with 11 bases between them. The germline gives CDR1 MNHEY, CDR2 SMNVEV (reference sequence). The CDR3 sequence is 14 residues long.